Following are 17 T cell receptor beta chains from one sample sequenced in a study of blood T cell repertoires in COVID-19. This table comes from immunoSEQ multiplex PCR, and its TCRdb copy is limited to in-frame clones, with some not included. This sample has roughly 250,000 clones; around 82% occur once, and the top ten carry around 16%. The sequenced material came from peripheral blood. The source of these receptors is a person between 65 and 80 years old with COVID-19, enrolled during active disease.

The genes are TRBV7-2 and TRBJ2-7, with no clear D. The CDR3 runs 13 residues. V lost 2 bases to trimming and J lost 2 bases, with 7 bases between them. Germline assignment: CDR1 SGHTA and CDR2 FQGNSA. CDR3 residues: CASSLLLTYEQYF. CDR3 coding DNA: TGTGCCAGCAGCTTATTACTCACCTACGAGCAGTACTTC.

The J gene is TRBJ1-2, the V gene TRBV28, with D uncertain. The CDR3 length is 13 residues. Trimming cost V 5 bases and J 7 bases, with 14 bases left between them. Looked up from germline, CDR1 is MDHEN and CDR2 is SYDVKM. The CDR3 loop is CASSQPSGFGYTF. CDR3 sequence (DNA): TGTGCCAGCAGTCAACCCTCGGGGTTTGGCTACACCTTC.

This rearrangement joins TRBV5-4 to TRBJ2-2; the match to TRBD2 covers 13 bases. The V gene end was trimmed by 4 bases and the J gene end by 4 bases; junction bases not matched to a gene: 4. The length of the CDR3 is 16 residues. In germline, CDR1 is SGHNT, CDR2 YYREEE (reference sequence). The CDR3 DNA sequence: TGTGCCAGCAGCACCGGACTAGCGGGAGCCACCGGGGAGCTGTTTTTT. Translating gives CASSTGLAGATGELFF.

This clone showed up just a few times. The chain combines TRBV7-6 with TRBJ2-7, with a tentative D call TRBD1 (6 bases). The V end was cut by 2 bases, the J end by 3 bases, with 8 bases between. The CDR3 runs 13 residues. Germline lookup yields CDR1 SGHVS and CDR2 FNYEAQ. CDR3 sequence reads: CASSLTTGYEQYF. In DNA form, the CDR3 reads TGTGCCAGCAGCTTAACGACAGGCTACGAGCAGTACTTC.

The chain links TRBV6-2 or TRBV6-3 to TRBJ2-1; 7 nucleotides match TRBD2. CDR3 length: 16 residues. The V gene end was trimmed by 0 bases and the J gene end by 7 bases; junction bases not matched to a gene: 9. Germline V gene sequence: CDR1 MNHEY, CDR2 SVGEGT. The CDR3 loop reads CASSYSTTSAWNEQFF. The CDR3 DNA is TGTGCCAGCAGTTACTCTACTACTAGCGCATGGAATGAGCAGTTCTTC.

Regarding this clone: Sequence at one end of the junction differs from germline and may be a read error. The V gene is TRBV19, the J gene TRBJ1-4; 7 positions agree with TRBD1. This CDR3 region has 15 residues. Germline CDR1 reads LNHDA; CDR2 reads SQIVND (reference sequence). The CDR3 nucleotides read TGTGCCAGTAGTACCGACAGGGTCTCTAACGAAAAACTGTTTTTT. Encoded protein: CASSTDRVSNEKLFF.

The chain combines TRBV5-1 with TRBJ1-5, with TRBD1 as a possible D gene (6 bases). CDR1 and CDR2 from the germline V gene are SGHRS and YFSETQ. Trimming left V 0 bases short and J 9 bases short, with 16 bases between. This CDR3 region has 15 residues. The CDR3 DNA reads as TGCGCCAGCAGCTTGGATGGGGGGGCCGAGAGGCCCCAGCATTTT. Amino acids: CASSLDGGAERPQHF.

The rearrangement uses TRBV9 and TRBJ2-2; 7 bases agree with TRBD2. The CDR3 is made up of 16 amino acids. From germline, CDR1 is SGDLS and CDR2 YYNGEE. V gave up 1 base and J gave up 6 bases; unmatched junction bases: 9. CDR3 amino acids: CASSVMAGEPPGELFF. In DNA, the CDR3 is TGTGCCAGCAGCGTAATGGCGGGAGAACCCCCCGGGGAGCTGTTTTTT.

The chain uses TRBV7-2 and TRBJ1-1, with D possibly TRBD1 on 6 matching bases. This CDR3 is 15 amino acids long. Germline loops: CDR1 SGHTA, CDR2 FQGNSA. V was trimmed by 0 bases and J by 0 bases, leaving 8 bases between them. For the CDR3, the DNA is TGTGCCAGCAGCTTAGCAGGGGGTTTGAACACTGAAGCTTTCTTT. This translates into CASSLAGGLNTEAFF.

This clone appeared a single time. The chain uses TRBV5-6 and TRBJ1-5, with TRBD1 matching over 9 bases. Per the germline V gene, CDR1 is SGHDT and CDR2 is YYEEEE. The length of the CDR3 is 17 residues. V shed 1 base, J shed 9 bases, and the junction held 14 bases outside the gene matches. The CDR3 DNA reads as TGTGCCAGCAGCTTGAACAGGGGGCTATCGGGTGTGCCGCCCCAGCATTTT. Encoded protein: CASSLNRGLSGVPPQHF.

The chain uses TRBV24-1 and TRBJ2-1; TRBD2 aligns across 8 bases. The germline V gene has CDR1 KGHDR and CDR2 SFDVKD. Trimming took 4 bases from V and 5 from J; bases not matched to a gene: 6. This CDR3 is built from 15 residues. The CDR3 coding sequence is TGTGCCACCAGTGAGCCCCTAGCGGGCAACAATGAGCAGTTCTTC. It encodes CATSEPLAGNNEQFF.

V gene TRBV7-6 combines with J gene TRBJ2-7; 11 nucleotides align to TRBD2. The J segment lost 1 base and the V segment lost 5 bases, leaving 4 bases of the junction unmatched. Germline V gene lookup returns CDR1 SGHVS and CDR2 FNYEAQ. The CDR3 spans 15 residues. The CDR3 protein is CASSRGTSGSYEQYF. CDR3 bases: TGTGCCAGCAGCAGAGGGACTAGCGGATCCTACGAGCAGTACTTC.

The rearrangement links TRBV15 to TRBJ2-1; D possibly corresponds to TRBD1 (5 bases). V was trimmed by 9 bases and J by 4 bases, leaving 13 bases between them. The germline V gene has CDR1 LNHNV and CDR2 YYDKDF (reference sequence). The CDR3 totals 13 residues. This CDR3 is CATATVIYNEQFF. The CDR3 nucleotides are TGTGCCACGGCGACAGTCATATACAATGAGCAGTTCTTC.

The chain links TRBV9 to TRBJ1-2, with 7 bases fitting TRBD1. CDR3 length: 13 residues. With 4 bases clipped from V and 5 bases from J, the junction kept 5 bases outside the gene matches. Germline loops: CDR1 SGDLS, CDR2 YYNGEE. The CDR3 sequence: CASSLGGQYGYTF. In DNA, the CDR3 is TGTGCCAGCAGCCTAGGGGGACAGTATGGCTACACCTTC.

This rearrangement joins TRBV7-2 to TRBJ1-1; TRBD1 might be the D (6 bases). The CDR3 consists of 14 residues. The ends were cut back, 3 bases at V and 4 bases at J, with 12 bases in the middle. Germline V gene data show CDR1 as SGHTA and CDR2 as FQGNSA. The CDR3 sequence: CASSFYQGLTEAFF. In DNA form, the CDR3 reads TGTGCCAGCAGCTTCTACCAGGGGCTCACTGAAGCTTTCTTT. Looking up the rest from reference TRBV7-2 and TRBJ1-1 gives the full variable domain: GAGVSQSPSNKVTEKGKDVELRCDPISGHTALYWYRQSLGQGLEFLIYFQGNSAPDKSGLPSDRFSAERTGGSVSTLTIQRTQQEDSAVYLCASSFYQGLTEAFFGQGTRLTVV.

The chain employs TRBV5-3 and TRBJ1-5; D is perhaps TRBD1 (5 bases). TRBV5-3 is an open reading frame, and its role is uncertain. Trimming removed 4 bases from V and 2 bases from J, with 22 bases in between. The CDR3 loop spans 18 amino acids. The CDR3 region has the DNA TGTGCCAGAAGCCCGGGGGTACAGTGCGCAACTTGCAATCAGCCCCAGCATTTT. It encodes CARSPGVQCATCNQPQHF.

This clone came up a few times. The V gene is TRBV6-6, the J gene TRBJ1-1; tentative D call: TRBD1 (6 bases). Germline V gives CDR1 MNHNY, CDR2 SVGAGI (reference sequence). CDR3 size: 13 residues. The V end lost 8 bases, the J end lost 4 bases, and 14 bases lay between the germline ends. The DNA of the CDR3 is TGTGCCAGCCGGCAGGGGAAGGTCACTGAAGCTTTCTTT. Translation gives CASRQGKVTEAFF.